A selection of T cell receptor beta chains follows, all from one sample in a study of blood T cell repertoires in COVID-19. This table comes from immunoSEQ multiplex PCR, and its TCRdb copy is limited to in-frame clones, with some not included. The sample records about 59,000 clones, 60% to 80% being singletons. The specimen was peripheral blood. Receptors were obtained from a man older than 75 with acute or convalescent COVID-19. Each CDR3 is given with its conserved first and last residue. D genes are given only for firm matches. Part of the rows lack a size; the others show once, few, many or a class for expanded clones.

D,J,size,V,CDR3,DNA
-,TRBJ2-2,-,TRBV11-1,CASSLGLASTGELFF,TGTGCCAGCAGCTTAGGGCTAGCCTCCACCGGGGAGCTGTTTTTT
-,TRBJ2-5,-,TRBV2,CASSEGGMSQYF,TGTGCCAGCAGTGAAGGCGGGATGTCCCAGTACTTC
-,TRBJ1-2,medium-sized,TRBV5-5,CASSFALTGSSRGYTF,TGTGCCAGCAGCTTTGCGTTAACAGGGTCAAGCCGTGGCTACACCTTC
TRBD1,TRBJ2-7,-,TRBV4-1,CASSRTGGSYEQYF,TGCGCCAGCAGCCGGACAGGGGGTTCCTACGAGCAGTACTTC
TRBD2,TRBJ2-5,-,TRBV9,CASSVTGTSGGHPQETQYF,TGTGCCAGCAGCGTAACCGGGACTAGCGGGGGCCACCCCCAAGAGACCCAGTACTTC
TRBD1,TRBJ2-3,-,TRBV5-1,CASRSDRDRGTDTQYF,TGCGCCAGCAGGTCGGACCGGGACAGGGGAACAGATACGCAGTATTTT
TRBD1,TRBJ2-2,few,TRBV15,CATSRPGGRDNTGELFF,TGTGCCACCAGTCGCCCAGGGGGCAGGGACAACACCGGGGAGCTGTTTTTT
-,TRBJ1-3,medium-sized,TRBV11-3,CASSDLIEIGNTIYF,TGTGCCAGCAGCGATTTGATTGAGATCGGAAACACCATATATTTT
-,TRBJ2-3,-,TRBV11-3,CASSSVLVFSDTQYF,TGTGCCAGCAGCTCAGTACTAGTTTTCAGCGATACGCAGTATTTT
-,TRBJ1-6,-,TRBV27,CASSSDSYNSPLHF,TGTGCCAGCAGTTCTGACAGTTATAATTCACCCCTCCACTTT
-,TRBJ2-5,-,TRBV7-8,CASSLSETQYF,TGTGCCAGCAGCTTATCGGAGACCCAGTACTTC
-,TRBJ2-1,-,TRBV4-2,CASSQVGLDEQFF,TGTGCCAGCAGCCAAGTTGGGCTGGATGAGCAGTTCTTC
TRBD2,TRBJ2-3,-,TRBV30,CAWSVPGGVSDTQYF,TGTGCCTGGAGTGTACCCGGGGGGGTTTCAGATACGCAGTATTTT
TRBD1,TRBJ2-5,few,TRBV24-1,CATSDQDRGQETQYF,TGTGCCACCAGTGACCAGGACAGGGGTCAAGAGACCCAGTACTTC
TRBD1,TRBJ2-3,-,TRBV3-1/TRBV3-2,CASSLKKRTGGTDTQYF,TGTGCCAGCAGCCTTAAGAAACGGACAGGGGGCACAGATACGCAGTATTTT
TRBD1,TRBJ1-1,-,TRBV12-3/TRBV12-4,CASRTGPAGAFF,TGTGCCAGCAGGACAGGGCCAGCAGGAGCTTTCTTT
TRBD1,TRBJ2-1,-,TRBV9,CASSVALGQGYNEQFF,TGTGCCAGCAGCGTAGCTCTGGGACAGGGGTACAATGAGCAGTTCTTC
TRBD1,TRBJ1-5,once,TRBV28,CASSPSTGVVNQPQHF,TGTGCCAGCAGTCCTTCGACAGGGGTTGTCAATCAGCCCCAGCATTTT
TRBD2,TRBJ2-1,few,TRBV7-2,CASSQNGGSGTSGNNEQFF,TGTGCCAGCAGCCAAAATGGGGGATCCGGGACTAGCGGCAACAATGAGCAGTTCTTC
TRBD2,TRBJ2-7,-,TRBV6-5,CASSYYLASGSYEQYF,TGTGCCAGCAGTTACTATTTGGCTAGCGGGTCCTACGAGCAGTACTTC
-,TRBJ1-5,-,TRBV2,CASSSQGLADQPQHF,TGTGCCAGCAGTTCACAGGGTCTGGCCGATCAGCCCCAGCATTTT
-,TRBJ1-1,-,TRBV7-8,CASSAGWNTEAFF,TGTGCCAGCAGCGCCGGTTGGAACACTGAAGCTTTCTTT
-,TRBJ1-1,-,TRBV11-3,CASSLRDTEAFF,TGTGCCAGCAGCCTCCGGGACACTGAAGCTTTCTTT
TRBD1,TRBJ1-2,-,TRBV6-7,CASSYSTGGQGARNYGYTF,TGTGCCAGCAGTTACTCGACGGGGGGACAGGGGGCGCGAAACTATGGCTACACCTTC
TRBD1,TRBJ1-3,-,TRBV5-6,CASTAEDRAGNTIYF,TGTGCCAGCACCGCGGAGGACAGGGCTGGAAACACCATATATTTT
-,TRBJ2-5,few,TRBV7-8,CASSLEIVAGLASLQETQYF,TGTGCCAGCAGCTTAGAGATCGTTGCCGGTCTAGCGAGCCTCCAAGAGACCCAGTACTTC
-,TRBJ1-1,-,TRBV7-8,CASSLQGLNTEAFF,TGTGCCAGCAGCTTACAGGGTTTGAACACTGAAGCTTTCTTT
-,TRBJ1-2,-,TRBV13,CASSQRDGYTF,TGTGCCAGCAGCCAGCGGGATGGCTACACCTTC
-,TRBJ2-5,few,TRBV2,CASSEGLKQETQYF,TGTGCCAGCAGTGAAGGGCTCAAACAAGAGACCCAGTACTTC
-,TRBJ1-3,-,TRBV5-5,CASSLSGAQAGNTIYF,TGTGCCAGCAGCTTGTCGGGAGCCCAAGCTGGAAACACCATATATTTT
TRBD2,TRBJ2-3,few,TRBV5-5,CASGRTRSTDTQYF,TGTGCCAGCGGAAGGACTAGATCCACAGATACGCAGTATTTT
-,TRBJ2-7,once,TRBV10-2,CASSDLPRRTGEQYF,TGCGCCAGCAGTGATCTACCCCGGAGGACTGGCGAGCAGTACTTC
-,TRBJ1-1,-,TRBV9,CASSASPRVDTEAFF,TGTGCCAGCAGCGCATCTCCGAGGGTGGATACTGAAGCTTTCTTT
TRBD2,TRBJ2-7,once,TRBV19,CASSPSGTSYEQYF,TGTGCCAGTAGTCCTAGCGGGACATCCTACGAGCAGTACTTC
-,TRBJ1-2,-,TRBV15,CATSRVGVLERGYTF,TGTGCCACCAGCCGAGTAGGGGTACTTGAACGCGGCTACACCTTC
-,TRBJ2-7,-,TRBV5-6,CASSLGPSEQYF,TGTGCCAGCAGCTTGGGTCCGTCCGAGCAGTACTTC
-,TRBJ2-3,-,TRBV5-1,CASSQGRGTDTQYF,TGCGCCAGCAGCCAGGGGAGGGGCACAGATACGCAGTATTTT
TRBD1,TRBJ2-5,-,TRBV6-2/TRBV6-3,CASSTRQGGETQYF,TGTGCCAGCAGTACCCGACAGGGCGGGGAGACCCAGTACTTC
-,TRBJ1-1,-,TRBV2,CASSGSGYTAFF,TGTGCCAGCAGTGGGTCCGGGTATACGGCTTTCTTT
-,TRBJ2-3,-,TRBV7-7,CASSLDNTDTQYF,TGTGCCAGCAGCTTAGACAACACAGATACGCAGTATTTT
TRBD1,TRBJ1-2,-,TRBV3-1/TRBV3-2,CASRGTGGRGYTF,TGTGCCAGCAGGGGGACAGGGGGCCGTGGCTACACCTTC
-,TRBJ1-6,-,TRBV6-5,CASSYWQGENSPLHF,TGTGCCAGCAGTTACTGGCAGGGTGAGAATTCACCCCTCCACTTT
-,TRBJ2-6,-,TRBV5-5,CASSLGPSAGGGANVLTF,TGTGCCAGCAGCTTGGGACCCAGCGCGGGCGGAGGGGCCAACGTCCTGACTTTC
TRBD1,TRBJ1-1,-,TRBV5-4,CASSPGQGSISEAFF,TGTGCCAGCAGCCCGGGACAGGGGTCTATTTCTGAAGCTTTCTTT
-,TRBJ2-3,-,TRBV5-1,CASSSRDDTDTQYF,TGCGCCAGCAGCTCGAGGGATGACACAGATACGCAGTATTTT
TRBD1,TRBJ2-7,-,TRBV5-6,CASSLAKGAREQYF,TGTGCCAGCAGCTTGGCCAAGGGGGCTCGCGAGCAGTACTTC
TRBD1,TRBJ2-1,-,TRBV6-5,CASWGQGNEQFF,TGTGCCAGTTGGGGACAGGGAAATGAGCAGTTCTTC
TRBD1,TRBJ2-1,-,TRBV7-9,CASSLAGGYEQFF,TGTGCCAGCAGCTTAGCAGGGGGCTATGAGCAGTTCTTC